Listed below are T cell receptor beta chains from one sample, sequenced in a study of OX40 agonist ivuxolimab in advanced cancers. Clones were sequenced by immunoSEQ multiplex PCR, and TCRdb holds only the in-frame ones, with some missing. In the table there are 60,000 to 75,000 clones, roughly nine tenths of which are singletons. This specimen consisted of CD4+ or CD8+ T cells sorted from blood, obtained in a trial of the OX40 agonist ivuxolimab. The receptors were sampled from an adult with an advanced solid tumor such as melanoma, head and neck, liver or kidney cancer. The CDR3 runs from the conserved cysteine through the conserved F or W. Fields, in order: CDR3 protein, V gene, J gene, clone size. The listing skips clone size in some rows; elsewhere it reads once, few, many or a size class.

CDR3: CASSLGETSYEQYF
V: TRBV5-8
J: TRBJ2-7
size: .

CDR3: CASSLLAGGTDTQYF
V: TRBV11-2
J: TRBJ2-3
size: .

CDR3: CASSEPGSYNEQFF
V: TRBV19
J: TRBJ2-1
size: .

CDR3: CASSLTGNTEAFF
V: TRBV28
J: TRBJ1-1
size: .

CDR3: CASSLVGGEKLFF
V: TRBV7-2
J: TRBJ1-4
size: .

CDR3: CASSLGQGFGYEQYF
V: TRBV27
J: TRBJ2-7
size: .

CDR3: CASRRDRNNQPQHF
V: TRBV6-1
J: TRBJ1-5
size: few

CDR3: CASQFRAGYEQYF
V: TRBV6-5
J: TRBJ2-7
size: .

CDR3: CASSFRAEFNQPQHF
V: TRBV28
J: TRBJ1-5
size: .

CDR3: CASSPTMGWDSYEQYF
V: TRBV4-3
J: TRBJ2-7
size: .

CDR3: CASSWGTDYEQYF
V: TRBV5-1
J: TRBJ2-7
size: .

CDR3: CASSLPRRTGGDFDEQYF
V: TRBV28
J: TRBJ2-7
size: .

CDR3: CASSLGSSPGELFF
V: TRBV7-9
J: TRBJ2-2
size: once

CDR3: CASSWGGTGELFF
V: TRBV27
J: TRBJ2-2
size: .

CDR3: CASSLAEETYEQYF
V: TRBV11-2
J: TRBJ2-7
size: .

CDR3: CASSLVSASAKNIQYF
V: TRBV13
J: TRBJ2-4
size: .

CDR3: CASSLGQTQYF
V: TRBV7-8
J: TRBJ2-5
size: .

CDR3: CASSLEGVTEAFF
V: TRBV5-1
J: TRBJ1-1
size: .

CDR3: CASSSSGLAGAEQYF
V: TRBV11-3
J: TRBJ2-7
size: .

CDR3: CASSSGTGTYYEQYF
V: TRBV7-2
J: TRBJ2-7
size: .

CDR3: CASSSRDKNIGEQYF
V: TRBV11-3
J: TRBJ2-7
size: .

CDR3: CAMGSLGDEQFF
V: TRBV30
J: TRBJ2-1
size: .

CDR3: CASRTSATNEKLFF
V: TRBV28
J: TRBJ1-4
size: .

CDR3: CASSLARGVNTIYF
V: TRBV13
J: TRBJ1-3
size: once